What follows are 11 T cell receptor beta chains derived from one specimen sequenced in a study of tumor-infiltrating lymphocytes in primary liver carcinoma. Co-extraction yielded RNA and DNA from roughly 20-30 mg of unsorted bulk tissue. From about 490 ng of total RNA, TCR beta-specific cDNA was reverse-transcribed using a constant-region primer. Modified slightly, ARM-PCR produced TCR beta libraries over three nested multiplex PCR rounds. TRBV1-TRBV30 forward primers and a C-beta reverse primer were used in the first two PCR rounds, which each ran for around 11 cycles. TCRdb processed the multiplex PCR reads anew with MiXCR; each CDR3 protein has one entry. The table lists 95,000 to 150,000 distinct CDR3 sequences, 55% to 65% of them singletons, with around 9.7% in the top ten. The source material was liver tumor tissue from sampling region 1. Subset meaning: tumor region T1, superior pole. These receptor sequences come from a woman aged 55 to 70 with primary liver carcinoma and hepatitis B virus infection.

The chain has TRBV6-2 or TRBV6-3 and TRBJ2-1; TRBD2 might be the D (6 bases). Trimming cost V 10 bases and J 6 bases, with 13 bases left between them. CDR3 size: 12 residues. Germline CDR1 and CDR2: MNHEY and SVGEGT. Here the CDR3 DNA reads TGTGCCAACACTAGCTGGTTCAATGAGCAGTTCTTC. This gives the protein CANTSWFNEQFF.

This clonotype showed up just a few times. Given a much more abundant clone one base away, this may be a read error. The chain links TRBV10-2 to TRBJ2-7; 9 bases fit TRBD2. The CDR3 totals 14 residues. Germline loops: CDR1 WSHSY, CDR2 SAAADI. The CDR3 region has the DNA TGCGTCAGCAAAGAGACTAGCGGCTCCTACGAGCAGTACTTC. It is translated as CVSKETSGSYEQYF.

This clonotype was detected many times. This chain connects TRBV5-1 to TRBJ2-7, with D uncertain. V lost 5 bases, J lost 2 bases, and 14 bases lay in between. Germline CDR1 reads SGHRS; CDR2 reads YFSETQ. This CDR3 is 14 amino acids long. The CDR3 sequence: CASSLQSRAYEQYF. The CDR3 coding sequence is TGCGCCAGCAGTCTTCAGTCCCGTGCCTACGAGCAGTACTTC.

This clonotype has a count of ten or more. The CDR3 is CASSYTGTEAFF. For the CDR3, the DNA is TGTGCCAGCAGTTACACCGGCACTGAAGCTTTCTTT. This sequence joins TRBV6-5 and TRBJ1-1; no definite D call. The germline CDR1 and CDR2 sequences are MNHEY and SVGAGI. The CDR3 has 12 amino acids. V was shortened by 2 bases and J by 4 bases, with 5 bases between the two germline ends.

This clonotype has a count of ten or more. The chain is built from TRBV5-8 and TRBJ2-3, with TRBD1 matching over 8 bases. The germline V gene encodes CDR1 SGHTS and CDR2 YDEGEE. The CDR3 has 14 residues. The ends lost 4 bases at V and 3 bases at J; junction bases unmatched: 4. Here the CDR3 DNA reads TGTGCCAGCAGCCGGACAGGGAGGACAGATACGCAGTATTTT. Its translation is CASSRTGRTDTQYF.

This clonotype was counted once. One junction end does not reproduce the germline sequence, and a read error may be involved. The chain links TRBV11-1 to TRBJ2-1; tentative D call: TRBD2 (5 bases). The germline gives CDR1 SGHAT, CDR2 FQDESV (reference sequence). The CDR3 totals 14 residues. CDR3: CASSSATKYNERFF. In DNA form, the CDR3 reads TGTGCCAGCAGCTCAGCGACTAAGTACAATGAGCGGTTCTTC.

Remarks on this clonotype: This may stem from a read error, because a much larger clone lies one nucleotide away. The J gene is TRBJ2-7, the V gene TRBV6-5; 8 bases are shared with TRBD2. The V and J ends lost 0 bases and 4 bases, in that order; junction bases with no gene match: 11. The length of the CDR3 is 17 residues. The germline gives CDR1 MNHEY, CDR2 SVGAGI. This CDR3 is CASSYSSIAGGEYEQYF. The CDR3 coding sequence is TGTGCCAGCAGTTACTCGAGTATTGCGGGAGGAGAGTACGAGCAGTACTTC.

The chain employs TRBV28 and TRBJ2-3; TRBD2 matches 7 bases. Germline V CDR1 and CDR2: MDHEN, SYDVKM. Unmatched junction bases numbered 13, after V lost 5 bases and J lost 5 bases. CDR3 size: 16 residues. The DNA for the CDR3 is TGTGCCAGCAGTCCCCCCGGACTAGTTCTAAGAGATACGCAGTATTTT. Amino acids: CASSPPGLVLRDTQYF.

Regarding this clonotype: The conserved closing phenylalanine or tryptophan is absent in this CDR3, likely reflecting a read error. This chain uses TRBV11-2 with TRBJ2-7; TRBD1 agrees at 9 bases. The length of the CDR3 is 14 residues. Germline CDR1 SGHAT, CDR2 FQNNGV. DNA of the CDR3: TGTGCGAGCAGCTCGGGACAGGGAGCCTACGAGCAGTACTCC. Translation: CASSSGQGAYEQYS.

Concerning this clonotype itself: One end of the junction fails to match germline, which may point to a read error. The rearrangement links TRBV5-4 to TRBJ2-7; TRBD2 might be the D (6 bases). The CDR3 sequence is 15 residues long. Germline assignment: CDR1 SGHNT and CDR2 YYREEE (reference sequence). DNA for the CDR3: TGTGCCAGCACCTTGGAAGGGTCGGGGGCCTACGAGCAGTACTTC. Encoded protein: CASTLEGSGAYEQYF.

Notes on this clonotype: The junction does not match germline at one end; this may be a read error. The gene calls are TRBV5-4 and TRBJ2-3, with D perhaps matching TRBD2 (6 bases). This CDR3 region has 16 residues. CDR1 SGHNT and CDR2 YYREEE come from the germline V gene (reference sequence). CDR3 region: CGSSLGTSCDTDTQYF. DNA for the CDR3: TGTGGCAGCAGCTTGGGTACTAGCTGTGACACAGATACGCAGTATTTT.